The 21 T cell receptor beta chains reported below all come from one sample, sequenced in a study of patients and donors after allogeneic stem cell transplantation. TCRdb redid the calling of the RT-PCR reads with MiXCR, one entry per CDR3 protein. Of fewer than 180,000 distinct CDR3 sequences in the sample, roughly two fifths were seen once. The sample was blood, either unsorted or a sorted T cell fraction (not recorded which). Source of these receptors: a human donor who was either an allogeneic HSCT recipient or a stem cell or donor lymphocyte infusion donor (not recorded which). It is not recorded whose cells these are; they may come from a transplant donor.

The chain joins TRBV5-1 to TRBJ2-1, with 14 bases identical to TRBD2. The CDR3 has 15 residues. V gave up 7 bases and J gave up 12 bases; unmatched junction bases: 12. The germline CDR1 and CDR2 sequences are SGHRS and YFSETQ. Written as DNA, the CDR3 is TGCGCCAGCGCCCCCGCGACTAGCGGGGGGGCCTGGCAGTTCTTC. This encodes CASAPATSGGAWQFF.

V usage is TRBV6-5 and J usage is TRBJ2-3, with unresolved D. This CDR3 spans 14 amino acids. The germline gives CDR1 MNHEY, CDR2 SVGAGI. The germline V and J ends were trimmed by 2 bases and 5 bases, with 11 bases remaining between them. CDR3 sequence (DNA): TGTGCCAGCAGTTACGTGCTAGGTAAAGATACGCAGTATTTT. Its protein product is CASSYVLGKDTQYF.

This clonotype has only a few counts. The rearrangement joins TRBV5-1 to TRBJ1-6; no firm D call. The CDR3 runs to 16 residues. Trimming shortened V by 0 bases and J by 7 bases, and 14 bases separated the two germline ends. Germline-derived CDR1 and CDR2 are SGHRS and YFSETQ. The CDR3 region has the DNA TGCGCCAGCAGCTTGGCCGGGCGGTTAATGAATTCACCCCTCCACTTT. Its translation is CASSLAGRLMNSPLHF.

The chain uses TRBV12-3 or TRBV12-4 and TRBJ1-2; 7 nucleotides match TRBD1. CDR3 length: 15 amino acids. J was trimmed by 6 bases and V by 6 bases; bases with no gene match: 13. The CDR3 reads CASSALQGWQHGYTF. CDR3 bases: TGTGCCAGCAGCGCATTACAGGGGTGGCAGCATGGCTACACCTTC.

The rearrangement uses TRBV27 and TRBJ2-4, with D hard to call. Germline V CDR1 and CDR2: MNHEY, SMNVEV (reference sequence). The V end lost 2 bases, the J end lost 8 bases, and 4 bases lay between the germline ends. CDR3 length equals 11 residues. DNA of the CDR3: TGTGCCAGCAGTTTAGGGGACATTCAGTACTTC. Its translation: CASSLGDIQYF.

This clonotype was counted only a few times. V usage is TRBV7-2 and J usage is TRBJ1-2; D not resolved. Trimming removed 6 bases from V and 0 bases from J, with 17 bases in between. Germline-derived CDR1 and CDR2 are SGHTA and FQGNSA. The CDR3 extends over 16 amino acids. CDR3 bases: TGTGCCAGCAGTCGCAATCGGGATCTTACTAACTATGGCTACACCTTC. Translating gives CASSRNRDLTNYGYTF.

V and J are TRBV12-3 or TRBV12-4 and TRBJ1-4; 9 positions agree with TRBD1. CDR3 size: 15 residues. The ends lost 3 bases at V and 8 bases at J; junction bases unmatched: 7. The CDR3: CASSFGDREVEKLFF. CDR3 DNA: TGTGCCAGCAGTTTTGGGGACAGGGAGGTCGAAAAACTGTTTTTT.

This clonotype appeared a few times. The chain combines TRBV6-5 with TRBJ2-5; D call uncertain. Trimming removed 8 bases from V and 4 bases from J, with 8 bases in between. Germline loops: CDR1 MNHEY, CDR2 SVGAGI. This CDR3 region has 11 residues. The CDR3 nucleotides are TGTGCCAGCTCCGAGCGAGAGACCCAGTACTTC. It yields the protein CASSERETQYF.

Remarks on this clonotype: The junction shows a germline mismatch at one end, possibly a read error. This chain uses TRBV5-5 with TRBJ1-1; D is ambiguous. The CDR3 is 16 residues long. Germline lookup yields CDR1 SGHKS and CDR2 YYEKEE (reference sequence). The CDR3 DNA reads as TGTGCCAGCAGCTCCCCTACATCGACGGTTAACACTGAAGTTTTCTTT. It yields the protein CASSSPTSTVNTEVFF. Full variable domain (missing parts from reference TRBV5-5 and TRBJ1-1): DAGVTQSPTHLIKTRGQQVTLRCSPISGHKSVSWYQQVLGQGPQFIFQYYEKEERGRGNFPDRFSARQFPNYSSELNVNALLLGDSALYLCASSSPTSTVNTEVFFGQGTRLTVV.

The V gene is TRBV6-2 or TRBV6-3, the J gene TRBJ2-7; D unresolved. Germline V CDR1 and CDR2: MNHEY, SVGEGT. Trimming removed 2 bases at V and 1 base at J, with 9 bases between. The CDR3 length is 14 residues. In DNA, the CDR3 is TGTGCCAGCAGTTACGGGCGTCTTTCCTACGAGCAGTACGTC. This translates into CASSYGRLSYEQYV.

This clonotype has just a few counts. This chain joins TRBV10-3 and TRBJ1-1, with 10 bases aligning to TRBD1. With 6 bases clipped from V and 4 bases from J, the junction kept 8 bases outside the gene matches. Germline-derived CDR1 and CDR2 are ENHRY and SYGVKD. CDR3 length equals 15 residues. The CDR3 sequence is CAISGQGGKGTEAFF. The CDR3 DNA is TGTGCCATCAGCGGACAGGGGGGAAAGGGCACTGAAGCTTTCTTT.

This chain connects TRBV9 to TRBJ2-2, with 8 bases that match TRBD2. With V trimmed by 3 bases and J by 3 bases, 7 bases remained unmatched. CDR1 and CDR2 (germline): SGDLS, YYNGEE. This CDR3 is built from 16 residues. The CDR3 sequence: CASSDSSGGHTGELFF. The CDR3 coding sequence is TGTGCCAGCAGCGATTCAAGCGGGGGCCACACCGGGGAGCTGTTTTTT.

V is TRBV10-3 and J is TRBJ1-2, with TRBD1 as a possible D gene (5 bases). V lost 4 bases and J 4 bases, leaving 13 bases between the germline ends. In germline, CDR1 is ENHRY, CDR2 SYGVKD. CDR3 length: 14 amino acids. CDR3 amino acids: CAISVLQGFYGYTF. Here the CDR3 DNA reads TGTGCCATCAGTGTACTCCAGGGATTCTATGGCTACACCTTC.

V usage is TRBV6-2 or TRBV6-3 and J usage is TRBJ2-5, with D unclear. Germline V gives CDR1 MNHEY, CDR2 SVGEGT. CDR3 size: 12 residues. V dropped 7 bases and J dropped 4 bases, with 10 bases sitting between them. DNA of the CDR3: TGTGCCAGCAAGATAGTGGGAGAGACCCAGTACTTC. Its protein is CASKIVGETQYF.

The V and J genes are TRBV20-1 and TRBJ2-5, with TRBD2 matching over 15 bases. The CDR3 contains 17 residues. CDR1 DFQATT and CDR2 SNEGSKA come from the germline V gene (reference sequence). V lost 6 bases and J lost 2; bases outside the gene matches: 10. In DNA, the CDR3 is TGCAGTGCCACCCGGACTAGCGGGGGGGCGGGGCAAGAGACCCAGTACTTC. Its translation: CSATRTSGGAGQETQYF.

J is TRBJ1-1 and V is TRBV7-2; D gene ambiguous. Germline CDR1 and CDR2: SGHTA and FQGNSA. CDR3 length: 12 residues. Trimming took 10 bases from V and 2 from J, leaving 11 bases between them. The CDR3 coding sequence is TGTGCCACCATTACAGTTAACACTGAAGCTTTCTTT. Encoded protein: CATITVNTEAFF.

A few counts support this clonotype. The chain couples TRBV21-1 to TRBJ1-2; the listed D gene, TRBD1, was not tested against the DNA. TRBV21-1 is tagged as a pseudogene. This CDR3 has 17 amino acids. This CDR3 is CASSKVGPRQGYYGYTF. CDR3 in DNA: TGTGCCAGCAGCAAAGTGGGGCCCCGACAGGGCTACTATGGCTACACCTTC.

As regards this clonotype: Its ends do not fully match the called genes, so a read error is possible. The J gene is TRBJ1-2, the V gene TRBV2; no clear D gene. CDR3 size: 14 residues. Germline V gene data show CDR1 as SNHLY and CDR2 as FYNNEI. The chain's CDR3 is CAIPEYPANYAYTF. DNA of the CDR3: TGTGCCATCCCGGAGTATCCAGCTAACTATGCCTACACCTTC.

The rearrangement links TRBV7-6 to TRBJ1-5, with D possibly TRBD1 on 5 matching bases. CDR1 and CDR2 from the germline V gene are SGHVS and FNYEAQ. The V end was cut by 5 bases, the J end by 5 bases, with 13 bases between. CDR3 length: 14 residues. The CDR3 coding sequence is TGTGCCAGCAGCCCGTGGGGGGTAGATCAGCCCCAGCATTTT. Translating it yields CASSPWGVDQPQHF.

This chain uses TRBV7-9 with TRBJ2-7; D gene ambiguous. V lost 2 bases and J 4 bases, leaving 9 bases between the germline ends. CDR1 SEHNR and CDR2 FQNEAQ come from the germline V gene (reference sequence). There are 13 residues in the CDR3. The CDR3 reads CASSLRRDYEQYV. As DNA, the CDR3 is TGTGCCAGCAGCTTACGTAGGGATTACGAGCAGTACGTC.

The J gene is TRBJ2-1, the V gene TRBV20-1; 9 bases are a match to TRBD1. Germline assignment: CDR1 DFQATT and CDR2 SNEGSKA (reference sequence). V dropped 1 base and J dropped 4; count of bases not matched to a gene: 17. CDR3 length: 19 residues. The CDR3 is CSARVGQGRKVSGYNEQFF. CDR3 sequence (DNA): TGCAGTGCTAGAGTGGGACAGGGAAGGAAGGTTAGTGGTTACAATGAGCAGTTCTTC.